Following are 32 T cell receptor beta chains from one sample sequenced in a study of blood T cells in healthy people across ages (dated by TCRdb to the mid-2010s). Libraries were prepared through 5' RACE. The sequencer was an Illumina HiSeq 2500. A second PCR of roughly 7 to 11 cycles was performed with a sample-barcoded 5' primer and a J-beta primer mix. TCRdb trimmed public reads at Q25 via fastp, called clones via MiXCR and kept in-frame beta chains. When rows share a CDR3 protein, they turn into one entry using the most common DNA and genes. This sample lists about 640,000 distinct CDR3 sequences; 40% to 50% were detected once. Approximately 29% of the sample rests with the top ten. The sample comprised blood. Source of these receptors: an older man in good health.

This clonotype came up a few times. The gene calls are TRBV10-2 and TRBJ2-3; D remains unclear. Germline CDR1 and CDR2: WSHSY and SAAADI. The CDR3 length is 17 residues. The germline V and J ends were trimmed by 3 bases and 0 bases, with 16 bases remaining between them. CDR3 DNA sequence: TGCGCCAGCAGTGAACGCAGGCGCACAACTAGCACAGATACGCAGTATTTT. This translates into CASSERRRTTSTDTQYF.

The chain is built from TRBV7-2 and TRBJ2-5, with 16 positions matching TRBD2. The ends lost 5 bases at V and 6 bases at J; junction bases unmatched: 6. Germline V CDR1 and CDR2: SGHTA, FQGNSA. The length of the CDR3 is 16 residues. The CDR3: CASSPGTSGGEKTQYF. The CDR3 DNA sequence: TGTGCCAGCAGCCCCGGGACTAGCGGGGGGGAGAAGACCCAGTACTTC.

As regards this clonotype: A much larger clone lies a single base off, so this may be a read error. The chain carries TRBV10-3 and TRBJ2-7; D is uncertain. CDR1 and CDR2 (germline): ENHRY, SYGVKD. There are 11 residues in the CDR3. The germline V and J ends were trimmed by 4 bases and 5 bases, with 6 bases remaining between them. The CDR3 nucleotides are TGTGCCATCAGTGGGAAACACGAGCAGTACTTC. This codes for CAISGKHEQYF.

The gene calls are TRBV15 and TRBJ2-7, with 7 bases lining up with TRBD1. Looked up from germline, CDR1 is LNHNV and CDR2 is YYDKDF (reference sequence). This CDR3 is 14 amino acids long. Trimming cost V 1 base and J 6 bases; bases outside gene matches: 6. This CDR3 reads CATSRGQGGSEQYF. In DNA, the CDR3 is TGTGCCACCAGCAGAGGACAGGGTGGGTCCGAGCAGTACTTC.

This clonotype has only a few counts. The V gene is TRBV11-2, the J gene TRBJ2-1; 10 bases map to TRBD2. The CDR3 runs 15 residues. V was pared by 3 bases and J by 4 bases, with 3 bases of the junction left unmatched. Looked up from germline, CDR1 is SGHAT and CDR2 is FQNNGV. The CDR3 DNA reads as TGTGCCAGCAGCTTCGGACTAGCGGCGTACAATGAGCAGTTCTTC. Its translation: CASSFGLAAYNEQFF.

Details on this clonotype: Its ends do not fully match the called genes, so a read error is possible. The chain joins TRBV4-2 to TRBJ2-5; tentative D call: TRBD2 (7 bases). The CDR3 sequence is 15 residues long. The germline V gene has CDR1 LGHNA and CDR2 YNFKEQ. The CDR3 here is CASANGGGPQGTQYF. CDR3 in DNA: TGTGCCAGCGCCAACGGCGGGGGCCCCCAAGGGACCCAGTACTTC.

This clonotype was recorded a few times. Given a much more abundant clone one base away, this may be a read error. The chain has TRBV6-5 and TRBJ2-3; D not resolved. The germline CDR1 and CDR2 sequences are MNHEY and SVGAGI. The CDR3 totals 11 residues. V lost 7 bases and J lost 2, with 4 bases in between. The CDR3, as DNA: TGTGCCAGCACCTTCACAGATACGCAGTATTTT. It specifies CASTFTDTQYF.

This sequence joins TRBV10-3 and TRBJ2-5; 8 positions match TRBD2. Germline-derived CDR1 and CDR2 are ENHRY and SYGVKD. V was clipped by 2 bases and J by 5 bases; unmatched bases: 10. This CDR3 region has 16 residues. The CDR3 sequence is CAISEGGSGARETQYF. For the CDR3, the DNA is TGTGCCATCAGTGAGGGGGGTAGCGGGGCCCGGGAGACCCAGTACTTC.

Regarding this clonotype: A much more abundant neighbour one base away suggests this may be a read error. This rearrangement joins TRBV27 to TRBJ2-1; the D is unclear. Germline CDR1 reads MNHEY; CDR2 reads SMNVEV (reference sequence). V lost 6 bases to trimming and J lost 10 bases, with 13 bases between them. This CDR3 is 12 amino acids long. The CDR3 nucleotides are TGTGCCAGCAGCCGGAGTCCCTACGAGCAGTTCTTC. Protein product: CASSRSPYEQFF.

The V and J genes are TRBV11-2 and TRBJ2-7; possible D gene TRBD2, 7 bases. The CDR3 sequence is 14 residues long. Trimming shortened V by 2 bases and J by 4 bases, and 12 bases separated the two germline ends. The V gene's germline CDR1 is SGHAT and CDR2 FQNNGV. The DNA of the CDR3 is TGTGCCAGCAGCTTAAGAGGGGGGGCTTACGAGCAGTACTTC. Its protein product is CASSLRGGAYEQYF.

This chain joins TRBV6-1 and TRBJ2-2, with a possible D match to TRBD1 (6 bases). The CDR3 consists of 17 residues. V lost 6 bases, J lost 2 bases, and 19 bases lay in between. CDR1 is MNHNS and CDR2 is SASEGT in the germline V gene. CDR3 coding DNA: TGTGCCAGCAGCCTCACTCCGACAGGCACTAACACCGGGGAGCTGTTTTTT. Protein sequence: CASSLTPTGTNTGELFF.

The chain joins TRBV6-5 to TRBJ2-7; 8 bases are a match to TRBD1. Trimming at V came to 0 bases and at J to 5 bases, leaving 3 bases not matched to a gene. The germline V gene has CDR1 MNHEY and CDR2 SVGAGI. The CDR3 runs to 14 residues. The CDR3 sequence: CASSYSGQGNEQYF. CDR3 nucleotides: TGTGCCAGCAGTTACTCCGGACAGGGCAACGAGCAGTACTTC.

This rearrangement joins TRBV24-1 to TRBJ2-4; the match to TRBD2 covers 7 bases. V was clipped by 5 bases and J by 1 base; unmatched bases: 7. The CDR3 has 16 residues. Germline-derived CDR1 and CDR2 are KGHDR and SFDVKD. The CDR3 here is CATSGSVGGAKNIQYF. The CDR3 DNA reads as TGTGCCACCAGTGGATCGGTGGGGGGGGCCAAAAACATTCAGTACTTC.

V and J are TRBV11-2 and TRBJ2-6; D is possibly TRBD2 (6 bases). V was trimmed by 4 bases and J by 0 bases, leaving 13 bases between them. Per the germline V gene, CDR1 is SGHAT and CDR2 is FQNNGV. The CDR3 extends over 17 amino acids. The CDR3 reads CASSSRAGISGANVLTF. For the CDR3, the DNA is TGTGCCAGCAGCTCCCGCGCGGGGATCTCTGGGGCCAACGTCCTGACTTTC.

This chain links TRBV20-1 with TRBJ2-5; D might be TRBD1 or TRBD2, each matching 6 bases. The DNA end is more similar to TRBJ2-4, so the J call may be wrong. This CDR3 is built from 13 residues. In germline, CDR1 is DFQATT, CDR2 SNEGSKA (reference sequence). The CDR3, as DNA: TGCAGCCCGGGGGCAGTTCTGGGAAACATTCAGTACTTC. It yields the protein CSPGAVLGNIQYF.

Remarks on this clonotype: At one end, the junction sequence differs from germline, possibly due to a read error. The CDR3, as DNA: TGTGCCGGCAGCGCCCAGGGTATGGGTGGCACAGATACGCAGTATTTT. This encodes CAGSAQGMGGTDTQYF. The chain combines TRBV7-3 with TRBJ2-3; possible D gene TRBD1, 5 bases. Germline V gene lookup returns CDR1 SGHTA and CDR2 FQGTGA. The CDR3 is 16 amino acids.

The chain is built from TRBV20-1 and TRBJ1-2; 9 bases are shared with TRBD1. V lost 6 bases to trimming and J lost 8 bases; unmatched junction nucleotides: 7. Germline CDR1 is DFQATT and CDR2 is SNEGSKA (reference sequence). The CDR3 is 12 amino acids. CDR3 in amino acids: CSAKQGAGGYTF. CDR3 nucleotide sequence: TGCAGTGCAAAACAGGGGGCGGGAGGCTACACCTTC.

Of note for this clonotype: This may arise from a read error, as a much more abundant clone is one base away. This chain links TRBV20-1 with TRBJ2-5, with D maybe TRBD1 (5 bases). CDR3 length: 14 amino acids. Germline CDR1 is DFQATT and CDR2 is SNEGSKA (reference sequence). V gave up 0 bases and J gave up 5 bases, with 13 bases separating them. The CDR3 spells CSARDDQGWETQYF. The CDR3 coding sequence is TGCAGTGCTAGAGATGATCAGGGCTGGGAGACCCAGTACTTC.

This clonotype was recorded a few times. The chain is built from TRBV2 and TRBJ1-1, with a tentative D call TRBD1 (5 bases). Germline values: CDR1 SNHLY, CDR2 FYNNEI. The CDR3 runs to 13 residues. The V and J ends lost 7 bases and 6 bases respectively, with 15 bases between them. CDR3 DNA: TGTGCCAGCACCCTTCGACAGATGTCTGAAGCTTTCTTT. Its protein product is CASTLRQMSEAFF.

This clonotype was counted ten times or more. J is TRBJ2-5 and V is TRBV5-1; the match to TRBD1 covers 10 bases. This CDR3 has 15 amino acids. Losses at the gene ends were 4 bases for V and 2 bases for J; bases not matched to a gene: 5. Germline assignment: CDR1 SGHRS and CDR2 YFSETQ. The CDR3 nucleotides read TGCGCCAGCAGCGGGCGACAGGGGGCTCAAGAGACCCAGTACTTC. Residues: CASSGRQGAQETQYF.

The genes are TRBV25-1 and TRBJ2-1; 7 positions match TRBD2. The J segment lost 7 bases and the V segment lost 3 bases, leaving 12 bases of the junction unmatched. The CDR3 runs 16 residues. Germline V gene sequence: CDR1 MGHDK, CDR2 SYGVNS. The CDR3 sequence is CASSELAGDKNNEQFF. In DNA form, the CDR3 reads TGTGCCAGCAGTGAGTTGGCGGGAGATAAAAATAATGAGCAGTTCTTC.

V gene TRBV30 combines with J gene TRBJ2-4; the match to TRBD2 covers 7 bases. TRBJ2-7 matches the DNA end more closely, so the J call is doubtful. The germline V gene has CDR1 GTSNPN and CDR2 SVGIG (reference sequence). CDR3 length: 13 residues. The CDR3 nucleotides are TGTGCCTGGACCATGCGGGGGTTTTACGAGCAGTACTTC. Protein: CAWTMRGFYEQYF.

This clonotype was counted ten times or more. The CDR3 region is CASSLAGGIYEQYF. DNA of the CDR3: TGTGCCAGCAGCTTGGCGGGAGGGATCTACGAGCAGTACTTC. V gene TRBV5-5 combines with J gene TRBJ2-7, with TRBD2 matching 8 bases. Germline V lookup: CDR1 SGHKS, CDR2 YYEKEE (reference sequence). This CDR3 spans 14 amino acids. V lost 0 bases, J lost 3 bases, and 2 bases stayed unmatched.

This chain joins TRBV24-1 and TRBJ2-5, with 7 bases matching TRBD1. Germline V gene lookup returns CDR1 KGHDR and CDR2 SFDVKD. The trim removed 4 bases at V and 4 bases at J, leaving 5 bases unmatched. This CDR3 comprises 14 residues. The CDR3 bases are TGTGCCACCAGTGACCGGGACAGTGGAGAGACCCAGTACTTC. Residues: CATSDRDSGETQYF.

In this sample, this clonotype turned up many times. V is TRBV7-2 and J is TRBJ2-3; 13 nucleotides line up with TRBD2. Germline trimming cut 8 bases from V and 5 bases from J; bases unmatched to any gene: 7. The length of the CDR3 is 15 residues. Germline V gene data show CDR1 as SGHTA and CDR2 as FQGNSA. The CDR3 here is CASQTSGRTGDTQYF. CDR3 sequence (DNA): TGTGCCAGCCAGACTAGCGGGAGGACCGGAGATACGCAGTATTTT.

The chain joins TRBV27 to TRBJ2-4; 9 nucleotides line up with TRBD1. The DNA matches TRBJ2-7 better at its end, which makes the J call doubtful. The CDR3 sequence is 14 residues long. CDR1 and CDR2 (germline): MNHEY, SMNVEV (reference sequence). CDR3 sequence: CASSFGTGNYEQYF. The CDR3 DNA is TGTGCCAGCAGTTTCGGGACAGGGAACTACGAGCAGTACTTC.

The genes are TRBV19 and TRBJ1-1; 10 bases match TRBD1. Germline lookup yields CDR1 LNHDA and CDR2 SQIVND (reference sequence). This CDR3 comprises 16 residues. V dropped 4 bases and J dropped 4; count of bases not matched to a gene: 9. CDR3 sequence: CASSTDGQGGITEAFF. Written as DNA, the CDR3 is TGTGCCAGTAGTACCGACGGACAGGGGGGGATCACTGAAGCTTTCTTT.

This clonotype was observed a few times. The chain uses TRBV2 and TRBJ2-7, with D maybe TRBD1 (5 bases). Between the trimmed V and J ends, which lost 7 bases and 5 bases, there was a span of 18 bases. Per germline, CDR1 SNHLY and CDR2 FYNNEI. The CDR3 loop spans 14 amino acids. The DNA of the CDR3 is TGTGCCAGCACCCTGGGGCTTAGTGCGGACGAGCAGTACTTC. The encoded protein is CASTLGLSADEQYF.

This clonotype showed up just once. The rearrangement uses TRBV7-2 and TRBJ2-5, with 7 bases that match TRBD1. CDR3 length: 15 residues. V was clipped by 5 bases and J by 0 bases; unmatched bases: 6. Germline lookup yields CDR1 SGHTA and CDR2 FQGNSA. DNA for the CDR3: TGTGCCAGCAGCACCACGGGACAGCACCAAGAGACCCAGTACTTC. Its protein is CASSTTGQHQETQYF.

J is TRBJ2-1 and V is TRBV14, with D unresolved. The CDR3 length is 14 residues. With 4 bases removed from V and 0 bases from J, the gap between germline ends came to 7 bases. The germline V gene has CDR1 SGHDN and CDR2 FVKESK. The CDR3 is CASSPIYSYNEQFF. CDR3 sequence (DNA): TGTGCCAGCAGCCCCATTTACTCCTACAATGAGCAGTTCTTC.

As to this clonotype: A much larger clone differs by one base, so this may be a read error. This chain joins TRBV2 and TRBJ2-3; no definite D call. This CDR3 has 13 residues. Germline V CDR1 and CDR2: SNHLY, FYNNEI. CDR3 amino acids: CTSSESQSDTQYF. CDR3 DNA: TGTACCAGCAGTGAATCCCAGTCAGATACGCAGTATTTT.

This clonotype was counted at least ten times. The chain couples TRBV10-1 to TRBJ2-5; D remains ambiguous. The germline gives CDR1 WNHNN, CDR2 SYGVQD (reference sequence). V dropped 3 bases and J dropped 4 bases, with 9 bases sitting between them. The CDR3 has 13 amino acids. The chain's CDR3 is CASSDKIGETQYF. CDR3 DNA sequence: TGCGCCAGCAGTGATAAAATCGGAGAGACCCAGTACTTC.